Listed here is a single T cell receptor (beta chain). What it recognizes is unknown. A second PCR of roughly 7 to 11 cycles used a sample-barcoded 5' primer and a J-beta primer mix. Template switching added a 12-random-nucleotide identifier to every cDNA molecule. There were at least 2.5 million CDR3-containing paired-end reads obtained from each sample. TCRdb used MiXCR to reprocess the 5' RACE reads, holding one entry per CDR3 protein. The table lists over a million distinct CDR3 sequences, roughly 64% of them singletons. CDR1 and CDR2 (germline): SGHVS, FNYEAQ. V lost 0 bases and J lost 6, with 12 bases in between. The CDR3 consists of 14 residues. PBMCs numbering at least 7 million were isolated per sample. This specimen belongs to a study of blood T cells in healthy people across ages. Broader study findings: With age, beta diversity per million T cells declined roughly linearly, significantly by 30 to 50.

V and J are TRBV7-6 and TRBJ2-7; D remains ambiguous. This receptor was obtained from a man aged 18 to 30 in good health. Sequenced sample: blood. The CDR3 nucleotides read TGTGCCAGCAGCTTAGCAAGCACCGCCAGCGAGCAGTACTTC. Residues: CASSLASTASEQYF. Variable domain in full (rest from reference TRBV7-6 and TRBJ2-7): GAGVSQSPRYKVTKRGQDVALRCDPISGHVSLYWYRQALGQGPEFLTYFNYEAQQDKSGLPNDRFSAERPEGSISTLTIQRTEQRDSAMYRCASSLASTASEQYFGPGTRLTVT.